This entry lists 20 T cell receptor beta chains sequenced from one sample in a study of regulatory T cells in long-lasting Graves disease (dated by TCRdb to 2020 to 2023). The sample's time point label, in plain terms: persistent/refractory GD, antithyroid drugs over 5 years with positive TRAb. RNA was extracted from PBMCs in TRIzol for both TCR sequencing and RNA sequencing. Libraries were made using multiplex PCR. Sequencing was carried out with an Illumina HiSeq 4000. TCR beta libraries were built with iRepertoire HTBI primers and Arm-PCR amplification of CDR3 regions. TCRdb cleaned the public reads at Q25 with fastp, built clones with MiXCR and kept in-frame beta chains. CDR3 protein duplicates are merged, each entry listing the most common genes and DNA. Across this sample there are about 660,000 distinct CDR3 sequences, with around 30% seen only once. About 40% of the sample is in the top ten clones.

Sample: peripheral blood mononuclear cells (PBMCs), taken when the disease was refractory, from a patient treated with antithyroid drugs. These receptors were collected from a female donor with Graves disease.

Concerning this clonotype itself: The CDR3 carries no conserved terminal phenylalanine or tryptophan, so it likely arises from a read error. This chain connects TRBV7-9 to TRBJ2-5, with D unclear. Germline V gene data show CDR1 as SEHNR and CDR2 as FQNEAQ (reference sequence). The CDR3 has 13 amino acids. V dropped 4 bases and J dropped 2 bases, with 8 bases sitting between them. The CDR3 sequence: CASSYGGQETQYS. CDR3 coding DNA: TGTGCCAGCAGCTACGGCGGACAAGAGACCCAGTACTCC.

The CDR3 here is CSARRAGEGETQYF. Here the CDR3 DNA reads TGCAGTGCTAGGAGAGCGGGAGAGGGAGAGACCCAGTACTTC. This chain joins TRBV20-1 and TRBJ2-5; TRBD2 matches 8 bases. V lost 3 bases, J lost 4 bases, and 7 bases stayed unmatched. CDR1 is DFQATT, CDR2 SNEGSKA, per germline (reference sequence). The CDR3 has 14 amino acids.

V is TRBV18 and J is TRBJ2-7; D is perhaps TRBD1 or TRBD2 (5 bases each). The CDR3 has 13 residues. Germline V gives CDR1 KGHSH, CDR2 LQKENI. V dropped 2 bases and J dropped 4 bases, with 9 bases sitting between them. The CDR3 nucleotides read TGTGCCAGCTCACCAATTGAGGGGTACGAGCAGTACTTC. Protein product: CASSPIEGYEQYF.

Many counts were recorded for this clonotype. V and J are TRBV6-4 and TRBJ2-5, with 10 bases lining up with TRBD1. This CDR3 spans 14 amino acids. Germline V CDR1 and CDR2: MRHNA, SNTAGT. The V gene end was trimmed by 7 bases and the J gene end by 5 bases; junction bases not matched to a gene: 7. The CDR3: CASKGTGAVETQYF. The CDR3 region has the DNA TGTGCCAGCAAAGGGACAGGGGCTGTGGAGACCCAGTACTTC.

The chain carries TRBV28 and TRBJ1-1, with a possible D match to TRBD1 (5 bases). Germline CDR1 MDHEN, CDR2 SYDVKM. The CDR3 spans 14 residues. The V gene lost 5 bases and the J gene lost 3 bases, with 13 bases spanning the gap. CDR3 nucleotides: TGTGCCAGCAGTGCCTGGGGGTCGGACACTGAAGCTTTCTTT. Residues: CASSAWGSDTEAFF.

This clonotype has ten or more counts. CDR3 sequence (DNA): TGTGCCAGCAGTTACAGGACCAGGGGGATAACCTACGAGCAGTACTTC. Translation: CASSYRTRGITYEQYF. The chain joins TRBV6-5 to TRBJ2-7; 7 bases align to TRBD1. This CDR3 region has 16 residues. Per germline, CDR1 MNHEY and CDR2 SVGAGI. Trimming at V came to 2 bases and at J to 2 bases, leaving 9 bases not matched to a gene.

This clonotype was seen many times. V usage is TRBV6-5 and J usage is TRBJ2-7, with 10 positions matching TRBD1. The CDR3 runs 18 residues. The V gene's germline CDR1 is MNHEY and CDR2 SVGAGI. V gave up 0 bases and J gave up 1 base; unmatched junction bases: 9. The CDR3: CASSYSGQGIDSSYEQYF. The CDR3 nucleotides are TGTGCCAGCAGTTACTCGGGACAGGGGATAGATTCGTCCTACGAGCAGTACTTC.

The rearrangement links TRBV18 to TRBJ1-1, with a weak D call TRBD1 (5 bases). Trimming took 2 bases from V and 10 from J, leaving 14 bases between them. This CDR3 has 13 residues. In germline, CDR1 is KGHSH, CDR2 LQKENI. The CDR3 is CASSPGTAVGAFF. CDR3 in DNA: TGTGCCAGCTCACCAGGGACGGCCGTCGGAGCTTTCTTT.

The chain uses TRBV10-3 and TRBJ1-1, with D perhaps TRBD1 (6 bases). Germline V gene data show CDR1 as ENHRY and CDR2 as SYGVKD. The CDR3 is 13 residues long. V shed 7 bases and J shed 6 bases, with 15 bases lying between them. The DNA of the CDR3 is TGTGCCATCACCCCGACAGGTATCGCTGAAGCTTTCTTT. Amino acid sequence: CAITPTGIAEAFF.

This clonotype was recorded only once. The chain couples TRBV10-3 to TRBJ2-7; D remains unclear. The germline CDR1 and CDR2 sequences are ENHRY and SYGVKD. V gave up 3 bases and J gave up 3 bases, with 18 bases separating them. CDR3 size: 16 residues. The CDR3 DNA reads as TGTGCCATCAGTGATAGCTCCTCGACCCGATTCTACGAGCAGTACTTC. Protein product: CAISDSSSTRFYEQYF.

Only a few counts were recorded for this clonotype. The chain is built from TRBV15 and TRBJ1-5; D remains unclear. The CDR3 length is 12 residues. Per germline, CDR1 LNHNV and CDR2 YYDKDF (reference sequence). The V gene lost 4 bases and the J gene lost 1 base, with 2 bases spanning the gap. The CDR3: CATSKSNQPQHF. The CDR3 DNA sequence: TGTGCCACCAGCAAGAGCAATCAGCCCCAGCATTTT.

The chain has TRBV20-1 and TRBJ2-2; D is perhaps TRBD2 (7 bases). CDR1 and CDR2 from the germline V gene are DFQATT and SNEGSKA (reference sequence). The V end lost 3 bases, the J end lost 8 bases, and 19 bases lay between the germline ends. This CDR3 has 15 residues. As DNA, the CDR3 is TGCAGTGCTAGTTCCATGGCGGGGGCCCTAGGGGAGCTGTTTTTT. Translation: CSASSMAGALGELFF.

This clonotype has a handful of counts. J is TRBJ1-5 and V is TRBV12-3 or TRBV12-4; 7 bases line up with TRBD1. J lost 5 bases, V lost 7 bases, and 5 bases had no gene match. The CDR3 has 13 residues. The DNA of the CDR3 is TGTGCCAGCACCCTGACAGGGTATCAGCCCCAGCATTTT. Translated: CASTLTGYQPQHF.

The chain couples TRBV3-1 to TRBJ2-5, with a weak D call TRBD2 (5 bases). Germline V gene sequence: CDR1 LGHDT, CDR2 YNNKEL (reference sequence). V dropped 0 bases and J dropped 5 bases, with 16 bases sitting between them. The CDR3 covers 16 residues. The CDR3 nucleotides read TGTGCCAGCAGCCAAGATATTCCAGAGGGTGGGGAGACCCAGTACTTC. Translated: CASSQDIPEGGETQYF.

Only a few counts were recorded for this clonotype. The J gene is TRBJ1-1, the V gene TRBV11-2; perhaps TRBD1 as D (5 bases). From germline, CDR1 is SGHAT and CDR2 FQNNGV. The CDR3 runs 15 residues. Trimming removed 4 bases from V and 1 base from J, with 13 bases in between. As DNA, the CDR3 is TGTGCCAGCAGCTCCGCCCCGGGACGGAACACTGAAGCTTTCTTT. Protein sequence: CASSSAPGRNTEAFF.

J is TRBJ1-3 and V is TRBV5-1, with D unclear. The CDR3 is made up of 15 amino acids. Germline V CDR1 and CDR2: SGHRS, YFSETQ. The germline V and J ends were trimmed by 4 bases and 5 bases, with 16 bases remaining between them. CDR3 bases: TGCGCCAGCAGCCCAGGACCCGGGGATAGAAACACCATATATTTT. Its protein is CASSPGPGDRNTIYF.

This clonotype was detected only a few times. J is TRBJ1-1 and V is TRBV29-1; D possibly corresponds to TRBD1 (6 bases). The CDR3 is made up of 15 amino acids. CDR1 and CDR2 from the germline V gene are SQVTM and ANQGSEA. Trimming removed 5 bases from V and 2 bases from J, with 18 bases in between. CDR3 in amino acids: CSVTLQGKSNTEAFF. In DNA form, the CDR3 reads TGCAGCGTTACTTTGCAGGGGAAGTCTAACACTGAAGCTTTCTTT.

This clonotype was counted ten times or more. The chain combines TRBV7-9 with TRBJ2-7; D gene unclear. Trimming shortened V by 5 bases and J by 3 bases, and 8 bases separated the two germline ends. Germline-derived CDR1 and CDR2 are SEHNR and FQNEAQ (reference sequence). This CDR3 region has 12 residues. CDR3 protein: CASSHGRYEQYF. CDR3 DNA: TGTGCCAGCAGCCACGGCCGCTACGAGCAGTACTTC.

This clonotype has a count of ten or more. Here the CDR3 reads CATRAGQSREQYF. DNA for the CDR3: TGTGCCACCCGTGCAGGGCAGTCAAGGGAGCAGTACTTC. This rearrangement joins TRBV12-3 or TRBV12-4 to TRBJ2-7; the D gene is possibly TRBD1 (5 bases). The V end lost 10 bases, the J end lost 7 bases, and 20 bases lay between the germline ends. This CDR3 contains 13 residues.

In this sample, this clonotype turned up many times. The chain is built from TRBV2 and TRBJ1-1; weak D call: TRBD1 (6 bases). The V end lost 6 bases, the J end lost 1 base, and 12 bases lay between the germline ends. The germline V gene encodes CDR1 SNHLY and CDR2 FYNNEI. The CDR3 spans 14 residues. As DNA, the CDR3 is TGTGCCAGCAGGAACAGGGCCGGGAACACTGAAGCTTTCTTT. This codes for CASRNRAGNTEAFF.